One and the same sample provided the 32 T cell receptor beta chains below, sequenced in a study of T cell responses to AZD1222 COVID-19 vaccine (dated by TCRdb to about 2021). Library method: the immunoSEQ multiplex PCR assay. TCRdb mirrors the immuneACCESS table, restricted to in-frame sequences. Some clones are absent from its copies; in checked studies, under half trace to an unresolved V gene, and the reason for the others is unknown. This sample gives about 44,000 clones in total; 65% to 85% of them show up just once. Of the sample, under 65% is held by the ten largest clones. Explained via the paper, the time point label denotes: baseline before first vaccination. Sequencing used peripheral blood, obtained on day 0 of AZD1222 vaccination. These receptors were obtained from an adult in good health.

This clone was seen once. The V and J genes are TRBV30 and TRBJ2-3, with 8 nucleotides matching TRBD2. J lost 8 bases, V lost 3 bases, and 16 bases had no gene match. This CDR3 contains 16 residues. Germline-derived CDR1 and CDR2 are GTSNPN and SVGIG (reference sequence). Here the CDR3 DNA reads TGTGCCTGGAGCCCCGTACCGGGAGGGTACGGTCGTACGCAGTATTTT. It yields the protein CAWSPVPGGYGRTQYF.

This rearrangement joins TRBV18 to TRBJ2-7; possibly TRBD1 for D (6 bases). Trimming stripped 2 bases from V and 7 bases from J, with 12 bases between. Germline CDR1 and CDR2: KGHSH and LQKENI. This CDR3 has 13 residues. CDR3 DNA: TGTGCCAGCTCACCAATCCGACAGGAGGAGCAGTACTTC. Encoded protein: CASSPIRQEEQYF.

The chain links TRBV29-1 to TRBJ2-7; D not resolved. Germline V gene data show CDR1 as SQVTM and CDR2 as ANQGSEA. V lost 7 bases, J lost 3 bases, and 13 bases lay in between. This CDR3 spans 12 amino acids. CDR3 loop: CSADGGDYEQYF. CDR3 coding DNA: TGCAGCGCCGACGGTGGGGACTACGAGCAGTACTTC.

By sample share, this clone is medium-sized (0.01 to 0.1%). The chain employs TRBV19 and TRBJ1-5, with D hard to call. Trimming pared 6 bases from V and 2 bases from J, leaving 5 bases between. The CDR3 has 12 amino acids. The germline CDR1 and CDR2 sequences are LNHDA and SQIVND (reference sequence). The CDR3 here is CASRPGNQPQHF. CDR3 nucleotides: TGTGCCAGTAGACCAGGCAATCAGCCCCAGCATTTT.

This chain connects TRBV6-5 to TRBJ1-2, with D uncertain. This CDR3 spans 14 amino acids. V gave up 4 bases and J gave up 8 bases, with 17 bases separating them. Germline CDR1 reads MNHEY; CDR2 reads SVGAGI. The CDR3 nucleotides read TGTGCCAGCAGTTTAGACGGTTTCTCGGGAGGCTACACCTTC. Translation: CASSLDGFSGGYTF.

The chain links TRBV30 to TRBJ1-6; 8 nucleotides line up with TRBD1. The CDR3 is 18 amino acids. Germline V gene sequence: CDR1 GTSNPN, CDR2 SVGIG (reference sequence). V lost 0 bases and J lost 1; bases outside the gene matches: 8. The CDR3: CAWSVAGGARSYNSPLHF. CDR3 DNA: TGTGCCTGGAGTGTAGCAGGGGGCGCGAGGTCCTATAATTCACCCCTCCACTTT.

Here the CDR3 DNA reads TGTGCCAGTAGTTCGGGACATTACTATGGCTACACCTTC. It is translated as CASSSGHYYGYTF. The chain has TRBV19 and TRBJ1-2, with D possibly being TRBD1 (6 bases). This CDR3 is built from 13 residues. Germline assignment: CDR1 LNHDA and CDR2 SQIVND (reference sequence). V gave up 5 bases and J gave up 3 bases, with 10 bases separating them.

In its sample, this clone was seen once. The chain has TRBV14 and TRBJ2-5; D is ambiguous. Looked up from germline, CDR1 is SGHDN and CDR2 is FVKESK. V gave up 1 base and J gave up 2 bases, with 14 bases separating them. The length of the CDR3 is 16 residues. The CDR3 spells CASSQGKWPRQETQYF. CDR3 coding DNA: TGTGCCAGCAGCCAAGGGAAGTGGCCGAGGCAAGAGACCCAGTACTTC.

This clone was counted a few times. The chain joins TRBV28 to TRBJ2-3; D is possibly TRBD1 (5 bases). Germline loops: CDR1 MDHEN, CDR2 SYDVKM. The germline V and J ends were trimmed by 5 bases and 1 base, with 16 bases remaining between them. This CDR3 region has 16 residues. CDR3 in DNA: TGTGCCAGCAGTCCCCTAGGGGCATGGGGCACAGATACGCAGTATTTT. Translating gives CASSPLGAWGTDTQYF. Drawing the rest from reference TRBV28 and TRBJ2-3, the complete variable domain is DVKVTQSSRYLVKRTGEKVFLECVQDMDHENMFWYRQDPGLGLRLIYFSYDVKMKEKGDIPEGYSVSREKKERFSLILESASTNQTSMYLCASSPLGAWGTDTQYFGPGTRLTVL.

This clone has just one count. This rearrangement joins TRBV29-1 to TRBJ2-2; D is unclear. The germline CDR1 and CDR2 sequences are SQVTM and ANQGSEA. V lost 0 bases to trimming and J lost 0 bases, with 11 bases between them. The CDR3 is 16 residues long. The CDR3 bases are TGCAGCGTTGAAGATTGGTCAGAGACGAACACCGGGGAGCTGTTTTTT. It encodes CSVEDWSETNTGELFF.

In its sample, this clone was seen a few times. The chain has TRBV3-1 (or the pseudogene TRBV3-2) and TRBJ1-2; 10 bases agree with TRBD1. CDR1 and CDR2 from the germline V gene are LGHDT and YNNKEL (reference sequence). V lost 5 bases and J lost 3; bases outside the gene matches: 6. This CDR3 is 15 amino acids long. The CDR3 DNA follows: TGTGCCAGCAGCTCATCGACAGGGGGCGACTATGGCTACACCTTC. Translating gives CASSSSTGGDYGYTF.

In this sample, this clone turned up once. This sequence joins TRBV2 and TRBJ1-6; the D is unclear. In germline, CDR1 is SNHLY, CDR2 FYNNEI. The CDR3 consists of 15 residues. With 2 bases removed from V and 0 bases from J, the gap between germline ends came to 5 bases. The CDR3 DNA reads as TGTGCCAGCAGTGAAAACACCTCCTATAATTCACCCCTCCACTTT. This codes for CASSENTSYNSPLHF.

V and J are TRBV28 and TRBJ1-5; possibly TRBD1 for D (5 bases). Trimming cost V 6 bases and J 4 bases, with 7 bases left between them. Germline V gene sequence: CDR1 MDHEN, CDR2 SYDVKM. There are 12 residues in the CDR3. The DNA for the CDR3 is TGTGCCAGCAGCCGGGGGAATCAGCCCCAGCATTTT. This encodes CASSRGNQPQHF.

This sequence joins TRBV11-3 and TRBJ2-3, with TRBD1 matching over 9 bases. The V gene's germline CDR1 is SGHNT and CDR2 YENEEA. CDR3 length: 14 residues. The V segment lost 4 bases and the J segment 5 bases; nucleotides outside the gene matches: 4. CDR3 nucleotide sequence: TGTGCCAGCAGCTCGGGACAGGGTGAAGATACGCAGTATTTT. Residues: CASSSGQGEDTQYF.

The chain combines TRBV28 with TRBJ2-7; D is unclear. CDR1 MDHEN and CDR2 SYDVKM come from the germline V gene. V was cut by 3 bases and J by 2 bases, with 11 bases left in between. The CDR3 length is 14 residues. The CDR3 nucleotides read TGTGCCAGCAGTTTTCTCGAACGGACCTACGAGCAGTACTTC. Translation: CASSFLERTYEQYF.

This clone has a single count. V and J are TRBV24-1 and TRBJ2-7; D gene unclear. Germline loops: CDR1 KGHDR, CDR2 SFDVKD. Trimming pared 6 bases from V and 1 base from J, leaving 12 bases between. The CDR3 sequence is 14 residues long. CDR3 DNA sequence: TGTGCCACCAGTCGGTCCAGCGCGTCCTACGAGCAGTACTTC. As protein: CATSRSSASYEQYF.

The genes are TRBV6-5 and TRBJ2-1, with TRBD1 matching over 7 bases. The CDR3 covers 16 residues. Germline CDR1 MNHEY, CDR2 SVGAGI. V shed 2 bases, J shed 7 bases, and the junction held 11 bases outside the gene matches. The DNA for the CDR3 is TGTGCCAGCAGTTACCGCGAGGGGGCGAGGTGGAATGAGCAGTTCTTC. Amino acids: CASSYREGARWNEQFF.

The rearrangement uses TRBV24-1 and TRBJ1-2, with 8 bases fitting TRBD1. Germline-derived CDR1 and CDR2 are KGHDR and SFDVKD. CDR3 length: 13 amino acids. Trimming cost V 4 bases and J 7 bases; bases outside gene matches: 4. CDR3 DNA sequence: TGTGCCACCAGTGAGGGACAGGTCCGTGGCTACACCTTC. Translated: CATSEGQVRGYTF.

This clone was counted once. V usage is TRBV11-1 and J usage is TRBJ2-3; D might be TRBD2 (5 bases). V was clipped by 2 bases and J by 6 bases, with 9 bases between them. CDR3 length: 13 amino acids. Germline-derived CDR1 and CDR2 are SGHAT and FQDESV (reference sequence). CDR3 protein: CASSLSRRDTQYF. For the CDR3, the DNA is TGTGCCAGCAGCTTATCCCGGAGGGATACGCAGTATTTT.

The J gene is TRBJ2-1, the V gene TRBV5-1; 11 bases match TRBD2. After removal of 4 bases from V and 2 bases from J, the junction contained 2 bases not matched to a gene. CDR1 is SGHRS and CDR2 is YFSETQ in the germline V gene. This CDR3 spans 15 amino acids. CDR3 coding DNA: TGCGCCAGCAGCCTAGCGGGAGGCGCCTACAATGAGCAGTTCTTC. Translating it yields CASSLAGGAYNEQFF. Looking up the rest from reference TRBV5-1 and TRBJ2-1 gives the full variable domain: KAGVTQTPRYLIKTRGQQVTLSCSPISGHRSVSWYQQTPGQGLQFLFEYFSETQRNKGNFPGRFSGRQFSNSRSEMNVSTLELGDSALYLCASSLAGGAYNEQFFGPGTRLTVL.

The V gene is TRBV11-2, the J gene TRBJ1-4; D is unresolved. Between the trimmed V and J ends, which lost 3 bases and 2 bases, there was a span of 1 base. CDR3 length equals 12 residues. Germline CDR1 reads SGHAT; CDR2 reads FQNNGV. The CDR3 spells CASSFTNEKLFF. The CDR3 nucleotides are TGTGCCAGCAGCTTCACTAATGAAAAACTGTTTTTT.

This clone has ten or more counts. The genes are TRBV11-2 and TRBJ2-2; D gene uncertain. The CDR3 length is 15 residues. Trimming stripped 4 bases from V and 4 bases from J, with 13 bases between. Germline-derived CDR1 and CDR2 are SGHAT and FQNNGV. The CDR3 is CASSSPGRATGELFF. CDR3 coding DNA: TGTGCCAGCAGCTCCCCCGGCCGGGCCACCGGGGAGCTGTTTTTT.

This chain connects TRBV7-3 to TRBJ2-5; 8 bases match TRBD1. V dropped 5 bases and J dropped 5; count of bases not matched to a gene: 4. Germline CDR1 and CDR2: SGHTA and FQGTGA. The CDR3 length is 13 residues. CDR3: CASSRGQAETQYF. As DNA, the CDR3 is TGTGCCAGCAGCCGGGGACAGGCGGAGACCCAGTACTTC.

The sample holds a few counts of this clone. The chain has TRBV7-6 and TRBJ1-1, with a possible D match to TRBD1 (5 bases). CDR1 is SGHVS, CDR2 FNYEAQ, per germline. CDR3 length: 14 amino acids. Trimming stripped 5 bases from V and 4 bases from J, with 14 bases between. CDR3 in DNA: TGTGCCAGCAGCCGAGCCGGGGGAGGCACTGAAGCTTTCTTT. This encodes CASSRAGGGTEAFF.

This clone was seen a handful of times. This chain connects TRBV4-1 to TRBJ2-3; unclear D gene. There are 18 residues in the CDR3. Germline assignment: CDR1 MGHRA and CDR2 YSYEKL. V gave up 0 bases and J gave up 0 bases, with 16 bases separating them. This chain's CDR3 is CASSQEGFGALSTDTQYF. The DNA of the CDR3 is TGCGCCAGCAGCCAAGAGGGTTTCGGAGCGTTGAGCACAGATACGCAGTATTTT.

The chain couples TRBV7-9 to TRBJ2-1; 8 bases fit TRBD1. V dropped 5 bases and J dropped 0; count of bases not matched to a gene: 15. Germline loops: CDR1 SEHNR, CDR2 FQNEAQ (reference sequence). The CDR3 contains 19 residues. The CDR3 nucleotides read TGTGCCAGCAGCCTTCGGGACAGGCGATATGGCGTCTCCTACAATGAGCAGTTCTTC. Residues: CASSLRDRRYGVSYNEQFF.

The genes are TRBV5-4 and TRBJ2-3; D uncertain. This CDR3 has 14 amino acids. Germline assignment: CDR1 SGHNT and CDR2 YYREEE (reference sequence). V shed 6 bases and J shed 2 bases, with 13 bases lying between them. The chain's CDR3 is CASTPGLNTDTQYF. The CDR3 DNA reads as TGTGCCAGCACACCGGGCCTGAACACAGATACGCAGTATTTT.

The J gene is TRBJ1-5, the V gene TRBV19; D is ambiguous. The V gene lost 5 bases and the J gene lost 5 bases, with 10 bases spanning the gap. The CDR3 runs 13 residues. CDR1 is LNHDA, CDR2 SQIVND, per germline (reference sequence). CDR3 sequence: CASSPAWDQPQHF. The CDR3 DNA follows: TGTGCCAGTAGTCCCGCGTGGGATCAGCCCCAGCATTTT.

This clone was seen only a few times. This rearrangement joins TRBV28 to TRBJ1-1, with D maybe TRBD1 (6 bases). This CDR3 has 14 amino acids. The germline V and J ends were trimmed by 8 bases and 4 bases, with 17 bases remaining between them. Germline CDR1 and CDR2: MDHEN and SYDVKM. The CDR3 DNA sequence: TGTGCCAGCTCTCTAGGGGGAGGGGGCACTGAAGCTTTCTTT. It specifies CASSLGGGGTEAFF.

CDR3 DNA: TGTGCCAGTAAGGGCAGGGGGCCCGAACAGCCCCAGCATTTT. This sequence encodes CASKGRGPEQPQHF. The rearrangement joins TRBV19 to TRBJ1-5, with TRBD1 matching over 8 bases. Looked up from germline, CDR1 is LNHDA and CDR2 is SQIVND (reference sequence). With 7 bases clipped from V and 7 bases from J, the junction kept 9 bases outside the gene matches. The CDR3 is 14 residues long.

The chain is built from TRBV27 and TRBJ2-5; 12 bases fit TRBD2. CDR3 length equals 18 residues. In germline, CDR1 is MNHEY, CDR2 SMNVEV (reference sequence). With V trimmed by 5 bases and J by 4 bases, 14 bases remained unmatched. DNA of the CDR3: TGTGCCAGCAGTACCCTAACTAGCGGGAGGACCGGGGGAGAGACCCAGTACTTC. Translating it yields CASSTLTSGRTGGETQYF.

CDR3 residues: CASWGGPREPLHF. The DNA for the CDR3 is TGTGCCAGCTGGGGGGGGCCCCGGGAACCCCTCCACTTT. The genes are TRBV3-1 (or the pseudogene TRBV3-2) and TRBJ1-6, with D possibly TRBD1 on 6 matching bases. The CDR3 is 13 amino acids. V was shortened by 8 bases and J by 12 bases, with 17 bases between the two germline ends. Germline lookup yields CDR1 LGHDT and CDR2 YNNKEL (reference sequence).